This T cell receptor beta chain was observed in a study of T cell changes during pregnancy in multiple sclerosis. Sequenced by immunoSEQ multiplex PCR; TCRdb stores in-frame clones only, minus some. The sample carries some 81,000 clones, around 93% recorded once. Trimming removed 0 bases from V and 8 bases from J; junction bases left unmatched: 7. This CDR3 comprises 16 residues. The germline CDR1 and CDR2 sequences are LNHNV and YYDKDF (reference sequence). This clonotype was sampled from a female donor in good health, enrolled as a control in a pregnancy study. The material sequenced was peripheral blood, taken after pregnancy. V and J are TRBV15 and TRBJ1-4; 9 bases align to TRBD1. The CDR3 protein is CATSRDRDRAPEKLFF. The CDR3 DNA sequence: TGTGCCACCAGCAGAGATCGGGACAGGGCACCCGAAAAACTGTTTTTT.